This T cell receptor beta chain was sequenced for a study of blood T cells in healthy people across ages. As regards this clonotype: Its antigen is currently unknown.

Findings and limits, study-wide: A conclusive naive versus antigen-experienced comparison was prevented by the unsorted PBMCs.

A second PCR of roughly 7 to 11 cycles used a sample-barcoded 5' primer and a J-beta primer mix. TCRdb re-analysed the 5' RACE reads in MiXCR, keeping a single row per CDR3 protein. The table has 1.6 million or so distinct CDR3 sequences, roughly a third seen once. The CDR3 has 12 residues. Trimming took 8 bases from V and 4 from J, leaving 12 bases between them. Per germline, CDR1 MNHEY and CDR2 SMNVEV (reference sequence). The chain is built from TRBV27 and TRBJ2-7; D is undetermined. The TCR sequence derives from a woman between 25 and 40 years old in good health. Sequencing was done on a sample of blood. CDR3 nucleotides: TGTGCCAGCCGACACACACAATACGAGCAGTACTTC. It specifies CASRHTQYEQYF.